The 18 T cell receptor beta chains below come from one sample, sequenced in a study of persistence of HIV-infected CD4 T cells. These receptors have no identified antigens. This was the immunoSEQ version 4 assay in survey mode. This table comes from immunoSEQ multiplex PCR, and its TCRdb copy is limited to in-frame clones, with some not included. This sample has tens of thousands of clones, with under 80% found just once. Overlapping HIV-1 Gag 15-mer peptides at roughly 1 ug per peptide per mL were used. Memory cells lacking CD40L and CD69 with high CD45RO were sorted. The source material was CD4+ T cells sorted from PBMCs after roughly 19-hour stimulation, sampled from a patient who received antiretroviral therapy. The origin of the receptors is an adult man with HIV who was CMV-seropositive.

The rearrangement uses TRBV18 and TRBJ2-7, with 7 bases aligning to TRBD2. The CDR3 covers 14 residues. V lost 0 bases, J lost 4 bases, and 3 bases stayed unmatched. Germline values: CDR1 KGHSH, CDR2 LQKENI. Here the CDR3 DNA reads TGTGCCAGCTCACCACCAGGGAGGGAATACGAGCAGTACTTC. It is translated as CASSPPGREYEQYF.

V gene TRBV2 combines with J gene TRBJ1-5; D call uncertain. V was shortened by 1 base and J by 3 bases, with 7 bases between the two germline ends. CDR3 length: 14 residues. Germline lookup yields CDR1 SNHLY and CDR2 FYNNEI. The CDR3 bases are TGTGCCAGCAGTGAAGGCCAGCCCAATCAGCCCCAGCATTTT. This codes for CASSEGQPNQPQHF. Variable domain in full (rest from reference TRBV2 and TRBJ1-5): EPEVTQTPSHQVTQMGQEVILRCVPISNHLYFYWYRQILGQKVEFLVSFYNNEISEKSEIFDDQFSVERPDGSNFTLKIRSTKLEDSAMYFCASSEGQPNQPQHFGDGTRLSIL.

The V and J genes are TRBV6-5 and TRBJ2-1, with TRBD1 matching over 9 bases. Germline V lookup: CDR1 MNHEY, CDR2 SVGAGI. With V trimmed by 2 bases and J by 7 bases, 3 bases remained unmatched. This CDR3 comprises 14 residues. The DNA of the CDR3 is TGTGCCAGCAGTTACCGACAGGGGGGGAATGAGCAGTTCTTC. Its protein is CASSYRQGGNEQFF.

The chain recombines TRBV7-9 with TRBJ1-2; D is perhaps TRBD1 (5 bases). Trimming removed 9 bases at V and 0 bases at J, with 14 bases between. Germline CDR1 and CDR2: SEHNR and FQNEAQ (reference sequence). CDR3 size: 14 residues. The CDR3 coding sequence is TGTGCCAGTTCAAGACAGCAATCTAACTATGGCTACACCTTC. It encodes CASSRQQSNYGYTF.

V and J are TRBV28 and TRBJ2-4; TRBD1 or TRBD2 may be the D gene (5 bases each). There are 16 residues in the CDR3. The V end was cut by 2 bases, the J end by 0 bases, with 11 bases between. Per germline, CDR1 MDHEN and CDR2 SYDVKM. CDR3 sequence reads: CASSLGGSLAKNIQYF. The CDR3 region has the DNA TGTGCCAGCAGTTTAGGGGGTAGCCTAGCCAAAAACATTCAGTACTTC.

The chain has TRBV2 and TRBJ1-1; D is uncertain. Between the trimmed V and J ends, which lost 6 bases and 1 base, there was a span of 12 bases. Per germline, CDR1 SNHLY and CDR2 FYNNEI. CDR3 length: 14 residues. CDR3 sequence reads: CASRVQGPNTEAFF. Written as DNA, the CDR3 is TGTGCCAGCAGGGTACAAGGGCCGAACACTGAAGCTTTCTTT.

The CDR3 nucleotides read TGTGCCAGCAGCTTAAGGTCCGGTTACGAGCAGTACTTC. It is translated as CASSLRSGYEQYF. The rearrangement joins TRBV7-9 to TRBJ2-7, with D hard to call. This CDR3 region has 13 residues. V dropped 2 bases and J dropped 4 bases, with 9 bases sitting between them. Germline lookup yields CDR1 SEHNR and CDR2 FQNEAQ (reference sequence).

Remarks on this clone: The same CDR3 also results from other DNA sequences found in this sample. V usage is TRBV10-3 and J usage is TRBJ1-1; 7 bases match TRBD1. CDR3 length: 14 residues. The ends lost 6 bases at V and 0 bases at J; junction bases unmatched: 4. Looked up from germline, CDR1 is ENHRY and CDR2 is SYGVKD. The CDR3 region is CAIRLQGMNTEAFF. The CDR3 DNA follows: TGTGCCATCAGGTTACAGGGGATGAACACTGAAGCTTTCTTT.

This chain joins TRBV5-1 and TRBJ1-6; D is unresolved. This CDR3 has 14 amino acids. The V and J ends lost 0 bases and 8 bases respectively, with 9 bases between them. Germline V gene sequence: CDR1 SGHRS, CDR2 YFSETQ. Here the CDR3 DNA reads TGCGCCAGCAGCTTGGGAGGGAGGGATTCACCCCTCCACTTT. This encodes CASSLGGRDSPLHF.

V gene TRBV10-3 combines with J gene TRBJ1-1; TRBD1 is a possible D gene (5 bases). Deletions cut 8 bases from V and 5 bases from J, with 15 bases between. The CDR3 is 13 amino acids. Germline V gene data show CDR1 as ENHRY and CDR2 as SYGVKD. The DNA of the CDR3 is TGTGCCATCGGGCGGCCCGAGGGGACTGAAGCTTTCTTT. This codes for CAIGRPEGTEAFF.

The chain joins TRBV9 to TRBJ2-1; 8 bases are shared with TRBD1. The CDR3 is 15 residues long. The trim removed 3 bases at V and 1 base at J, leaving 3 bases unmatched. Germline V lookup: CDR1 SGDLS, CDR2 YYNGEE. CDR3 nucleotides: TGTGCCAGCAGCGCGGACAGGGAATCCTACAATGAGCAGTTCTTC. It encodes CASSADRESYNEQFF.

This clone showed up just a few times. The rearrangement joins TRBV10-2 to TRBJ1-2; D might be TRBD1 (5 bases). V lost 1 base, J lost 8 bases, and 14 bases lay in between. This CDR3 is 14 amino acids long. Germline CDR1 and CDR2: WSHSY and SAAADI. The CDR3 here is CASSELGGMGGYTF. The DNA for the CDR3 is TGCGCCAGCAGTGAGTTGGGGGGGATGGGCGGCTACACCTTC.

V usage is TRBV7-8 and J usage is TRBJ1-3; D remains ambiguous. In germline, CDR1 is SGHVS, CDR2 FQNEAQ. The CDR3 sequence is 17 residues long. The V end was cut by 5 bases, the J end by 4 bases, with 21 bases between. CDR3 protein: CASSPATRSLSGNTIYF. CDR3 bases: TGTGCCAGCAGCCCGGCCACGAGGTCCTTGTCCGGAAACACCATATATTTT.

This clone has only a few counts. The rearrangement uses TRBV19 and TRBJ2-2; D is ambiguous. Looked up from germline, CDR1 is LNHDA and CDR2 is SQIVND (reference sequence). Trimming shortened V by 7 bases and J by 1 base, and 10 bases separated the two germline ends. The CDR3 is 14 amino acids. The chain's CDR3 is CASTPVQNTGELFF. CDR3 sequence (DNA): TGTGCCAGTACGCCGGTCCAGAACACCGGGGAGCTGTTTTTT.

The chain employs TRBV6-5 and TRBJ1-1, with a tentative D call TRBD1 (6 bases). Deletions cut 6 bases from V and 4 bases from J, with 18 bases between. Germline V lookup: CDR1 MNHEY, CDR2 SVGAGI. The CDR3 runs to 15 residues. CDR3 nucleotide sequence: TGTGCCAGCAGCCTTCCAGGGGCGAGGGGCACTGAAGCTTTCTTT. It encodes CASSLPGARGTEAFF.

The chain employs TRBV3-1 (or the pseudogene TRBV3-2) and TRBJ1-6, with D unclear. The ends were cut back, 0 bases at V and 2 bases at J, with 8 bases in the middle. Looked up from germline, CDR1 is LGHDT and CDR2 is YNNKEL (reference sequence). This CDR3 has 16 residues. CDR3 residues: CASSQDNAAYNSPLHF. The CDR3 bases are TGTGCCAGCAGCCAAGATAACGCAGCCTATAATTCACCCCTCCACTTT.

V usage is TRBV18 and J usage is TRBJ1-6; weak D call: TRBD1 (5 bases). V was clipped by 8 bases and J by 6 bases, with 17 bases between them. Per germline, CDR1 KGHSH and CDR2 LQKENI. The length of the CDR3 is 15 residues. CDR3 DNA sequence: TGTGCCAGCACCCCCTCGGGCAGGGTTAATTCACCCCTCCACTTT. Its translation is CASTPSGRVNSPLHF.

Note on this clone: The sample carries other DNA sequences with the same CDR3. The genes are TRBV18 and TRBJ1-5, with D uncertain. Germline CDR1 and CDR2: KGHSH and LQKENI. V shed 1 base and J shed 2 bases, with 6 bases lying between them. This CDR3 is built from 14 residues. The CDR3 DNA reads TGTGCCAGCTCACCACAAGGTCGCAATCAGCCCCAGCATTTT. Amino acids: CASSPQGRNQPQHF.